This entry lists 24 T cell receptor beta chains sequenced from one sample in a study of cytomegalovirus exposure and HLA in healthy donors. The repertoire was sequenced with immunoSEQ multiplex PCR; TCRdb's copy has only in-frame clones and lacks some. The sample yields fewer than 200,000 clones, 85% to 90% seen once. The specimen sequenced was PBMCs. Receptors originate from a woman aged 25 to 39 in good health and CMV-seronegative.

A single count supports this clone. CDR3 sequence: CASNRLNEKLFF. CDR3 nucleotides: TGTGCCAGCAACCGACTAAATGAAAAACTGTTTTTT. This chain uses TRBV5-8 with TRBJ1-4, with D unresolved. Germline V gives CDR1 SGHTS, CDR2 YDEGEE. The CDR3 contains 12 residues. Trimming stripped 6 bases from V and 5 bases from J, with 8 bases between.

This chain connects TRBV7-8 to TRBJ1-1; no firm D call. CDR3 size: 15 residues. Germline V gives CDR1 SGHVS, CDR2 FQNEAQ. Trimming took off 1 base at V and 1 base at J, with 10 bases between the two ends. This CDR3 reads CASSLDLSPNTEAFF. The CDR3 region has the DNA TGTGCCAGCAGCTTAGACTTGAGTCCGAACACTGAAGCTTTCTTT.

V gene TRBV6-1 combines with J gene TRBJ1-3, with a weak D call TRBD1 (5 bases). V lost 8 bases, J lost 0 bases, and 14 bases lay in between. The CDR3 totals 15 residues. Germline loops: CDR1 MNHNS, CDR2 SASEGT. The CDR3, as DNA: TGTGCCAGCGCTACGGACATTGGCTCTGGAAACACCATATATTTT. Translating gives CASATDIGSGNTIYF.

The chain couples TRBV19 to TRBJ2-7, with 7 nucleotides matching TRBD1. After removal of 5 bases from V and 4 bases from J, the junction contained 17 bases not matched to a gene. The CDR3 consists of 17 residues. Germline V gives CDR1 LNHDA, CDR2 SQIVND (reference sequence). CDR3 amino acids: CASSPQLRDRDIYEQYF. The CDR3 DNA reads as TGTGCCAGTAGTCCCCAACTCCGGGACAGAGATATTTACGAGCAGTACTTC.

This chain joins TRBV5-1 and TRBJ1-1; D is possibly TRBD1 (5 bases). Germline CDR1 SGHRS, CDR2 YFSETQ. V gave up 1 base and J gave up 0 bases, with 10 bases separating them. There are 15 residues in the CDR3. Written as DNA, the CDR3 is TGCGCCAGCAGCTTGTTACCAGGGCTGAACACTGAAGCTTTCTTT. Its protein product is CASSLLPGLNTEAFF.

The V and J genes are TRBV18 and TRBJ1-2, with 7 positions matching TRBD1. Germline assignment: CDR1 KGHSH and CDR2 LQKENI. CDR3 size: 13 residues. Trimming at V came to 3 bases and at J to 8 bases, leaving 6 bases not matched to a gene. CDR3 DNA: TGTGCCAGCTCACCGGACGGGACAGTGGGCTACACCTTC. Amino acids: CASSPDGTVGYTF.

The chain links TRBV2 to TRBJ2-2; possible D gene TRBD1, 5 bases. The CDR3 spans 15 residues. Germline loops: CDR1 SNHLY, CDR2 FYNNEI. The V and J ends lost 3 bases and 1 base respectively, with 9 bases between them. The CDR3 region is CASSDPGQNTGELFF. CDR3 nucleotide sequence: TGTGCCAGCAGTGACCCCGGACAGAACACCGGGGAGCTGTTTTTT.

V is TRBV30 and J is TRBJ1-6, with D uncertain. V gave up 4 bases and J gave up 5 bases, with 12 bases separating them. The CDR3 has 14 residues. In germline, CDR1 is GTSNPN, CDR2 SVGIG (reference sequence). The CDR3 spells CAWKQRADNSPLHF. The DNA of the CDR3 is TGTGCCTGGAAACAGCGGGCGGATAATTCACCCCTCCACTTT.

The chain has TRBV5-1 and TRBJ1-1; maybe TRBD1 (5 bases). In germline, CDR1 is SGHRS, CDR2 YFSETQ. V was shortened by 1 base and J by 6 bases, with 13 bases between the two germline ends. The CDR3 loop spans 14 amino acids. The CDR3 DNA reads as TGCGCCAGCAGCTTGACGGGGGTTGGCGCTGAAGCTTTCTTT. This encodes CASSLTGVGAEAFF.

This clone was seen a handful of times. The V gene is TRBV7-9, the J gene TRBJ1-6; D may be TRBD1 (6 bases). V gave up 3 bases and J gave up 11 bases, with 8 bases separating them. The germline V gene has CDR1 SEHNR and CDR2 FQNEAQ (reference sequence). CDR3 size: 12 residues. The CDR3 DNA is TGTGCCAGCAGCTTGGACAGTCCACCCCTCCACTTT. It is translated as CASSLDSPPLHF.

The J gene is TRBJ1-3, the V gene TRBV18; 8 bases map to TRBD1. Trimming cost V 4 bases and J 0 bases; bases outside gene matches: 14. CDR3 length: 19 residues. Germline V CDR1 and CDR2: KGHSH, LQKENI. CDR3: CASSLGQGLILSSGNTIYF. Here the CDR3 DNA reads TGTGCCAGCTCACTCGGACAGGGACTGATCCTAAGCTCTGGAAACACCATATATTTT.

The chain combines TRBV5-1 with TRBJ2-1; weak D call: TRBD1 (6 bases). The CDR3 is made up of 15 amino acids. V lost 2 bases to trimming and J lost 4 bases, with 13 bases between them. Germline V CDR1 and CDR2: SGHRS, YFSETQ. CDR3 loop: CASSFLGGYYNEQFF. The CDR3 nucleotides are TGCGCCAGCAGCTTTTTAGGGGGATATTACAATGAGCAGTTCTTC.

This chain joins TRBV4-3 and TRBJ2-2; tentatively, D is TRBD1 (6 bases). The CDR3 runs 16 residues. Trimming cost V 4 bases and J 3 bases, with 15 bases left between them. The V gene's germline CDR1 is LGHNA and CDR2 YSLEER. The chain's CDR3 is CASSPRGRGDTGELFF. Here the CDR3 DNA reads TGCGCCAGCAGCCCCAGGGGTCGTGGAGACACCGGGGAGCTGTTTTTT.

This chain joins TRBV25-1 and TRBJ2-1, with 7 nucleotides matching TRBD1. The CDR3 spans 12 residues. Germline V lookup: CDR1 MGHDK, CDR2 SYGVNS. Germline trimming cut 6 bases from V and 8 bases from J; bases unmatched to any gene: 4. CDR3 residues: CASRQDRDEQFF. CDR3 DNA: TGTGCCAGCAGGCAAGACAGGGATGAGCAGTTCTTC.

This sequence joins TRBV11-2 and TRBJ1-1; D may be TRBD1 (6 bases). Trimming shortened V by 1 base and J by 6 bases, and 12 bases separated the two germline ends. Germline-derived CDR1 and CDR2 are SGHAT and FQNNGV. This CDR3 is built from 14 residues. CDR3 sequence: CASSLGTVFAEAFF. The CDR3 nucleotides are TGTGCCAGCAGCTTAGGGACAGTGTTCGCTGAAGCTTTCTTT.

The J gene is TRBJ1-1, the V gene TRBV7-9; 9 bases are shared with TRBD1. CDR3 size: 15 residues. Unmatched junction bases numbered 5, after V lost 5 bases and J lost 1 base. Germline CDR1 and CDR2: SEHNR and FQNEAQ (reference sequence). In nucleotides, the CDR3 is TGTGCCAGCAGCCATTGGGGACAGGGGAACACTGAAGCTTTCTTT. Protein product: CASSHWGQGNTEAFF.

This sequence joins TRBV10-1 and TRBJ2-2, with TRBD1 matching 8 bases. This CDR3 region has 14 residues. Germline V CDR1 and CDR2: WNHNN, SYGVQD (reference sequence). The trim removed 6 bases at V and 5 bases at J, leaving 5 bases unmatched. CDR3 nucleotides: TGCGCCAGCAGAAGAGACAGGGGAACCGGGGAGCTGTTTTTT. This gives the protein CASRRDRGTGELFF.

The V and J genes are TRBV5-4 and TRBJ2-5, with D maybe TRBD1 (6 bases). The germline CDR1 and CDR2 sequences are SGHNT and YYREEE (reference sequence). The CDR3 sequence is 15 residues long. V was pared by 0 bases and J by 3 bases, with 12 bases between. The CDR3 spells CASSLVGPGEETQYF. The CDR3 coding sequence is TGTGCCAGCAGCTTGGTTGGTCCAGGGGAAGAGACCCAGTACTTC.

The J gene is TRBJ2-5, the V gene TRBV2; 10 bases match TRBD1. Per the germline V gene, CDR1 is SNHLY and CDR2 is FYNNEI. J was trimmed by 9 bases and V by 4 bases; bases with no gene match: 8. This CDR3 has 14 residues. The CDR3 coding sequence is TGTGCCAGCAGTGCGGACAGGGGGACGGTGGCCCAGTACTTC. It codes for CASSADRGTVAQYF. Filled out from reference TRBV2 and TRBJ2-5, the complete variable domain reads EPEVTQTPSHQVTQMGQEVILRCVPISNHLYFYWYRQILGQKVEFLVSFYNNEISEKSEIFDDQFSVERPDGSNFTLKIRSTKLEDSAMYFCASSADRGTVAQYFGPGTRLLVL.

The chain recombines TRBV5-4 with TRBJ2-2, with D maybe TRBD2 (5 bases). Deletions cut 4 bases from V and 0 bases from J, with 7 bases between. The germline gives CDR1 SGHNT, CDR2 YYREEE (reference sequence). The CDR3 has 14 amino acids. The CDR3 sequence: CASSPRANTGELFF. The CDR3 region has the DNA TGTGCCAGCAGCCCGCGGGCGAACACCGGGGAGCTGTTTTTT.

The V gene is TRBV30, the J gene TRBJ1-3, with D unclear. Trimming removed 1 base at V and 4 bases at J, with 5 bases between. Germline CDR1 is GTSNPN and CDR2 is SVGIG (reference sequence). The CDR3 is made up of 12 amino acids. CDR3 in amino acids: CAWSAVGNTIYF. As DNA, the CDR3 is TGTGCCTGGAGTGCAGTAGGAAACACCATATATTTT.

The chain couples TRBV19 to TRBJ1-1; D call uncertain. Germline V gene data show CDR1 as LNHDA and CDR2 as SQIVND (reference sequence). V lost 4 bases and J 1 base, leaving 7 bases between the germline ends. This CDR3 comprises 13 residues. The CDR3 DNA sequence: TGTGCCAGTAGTAATAACGGGAACACTGAAGCTTTCTTT. It translates to CASSNNGNTEAFF.

The chain uses TRBV11-2 and TRBJ1-1; 9 nucleotides match TRBD1. The CDR3 is 15 residues long. J was trimmed by 1 base and V by 5 bases; bases with no gene match: 5. Looked up from germline, CDR1 is SGHAT and CDR2 is FQNNGV. The CDR3 loop is CASSRGQGRNTEAFF. The CDR3 nucleotides are TGTGCCAGCAGCAGGGGACAGGGCAGGAACACTGAAGCTTTCTTT.

The chain links TRBV10-3 to TRBJ1-1; D unresolved. The CDR3 length is 13 residues. Trimming removed 3 bases at V and 4 bases at J, with 9 bases between. From germline, CDR1 is ENHRY and CDR2 SYGVKD. The CDR3 loop reads CAISDKRATEAFF. Written as DNA, the CDR3 is TGTGCCATCAGTGATAAGCGGGCCACTGAAGCTTTCTTT.